This T cell receptor (beta chain) was found in a study of regulatory T cells in long-lasting Graves disease. The overall study: Antithyroid drug intake by newly diagnosed Graves' patients had lasted under 3 months. Study-wide results and caveats: Patients with persistent disease shared 2,500 or so public clonotypes, outpacing the roughly 870 shared by new patients.

This clonotype was recorded many times. The target antigen is unknown. The time point denotes: newly diagnosed GD, antithyroid drugs for less than 3 months. PBMCs provided the RNA from which the TCR library was made. Graves' disease diagnosis was established per American Thyroid Association guidelines. V lost 1 base, J lost 6 bases, and 6 bases lay in between. Germline CDR1 ENHRY, CDR2 SYGVKD. The CDR3 spans 12 residues. TCR beta libraries were built with iRepertoire HTBI primers and Arm-PCR of CDR3 regions. One entry per CDR3 protein, called by TCRdb with MiXCR from the multiplex PCR reads. The repertoire includes about 350,000 distinct CDR3 sequences, 16% of them detected once, and roughly 29% sits in the top ten. The same sample was also used in a study of T cells in Graves' hyperthyroidism and ophthalmopathy.

V gene TRBV10-3 combines with J gene TRBJ1-2; no clear D. The material was peripheral blood mononuclear cells (PBMCs), obtained at new diagnosis, from a patient treated with antithyroid drugs. The origin of this receptor is a man aged 40-50 years with Graves disease. This CDR3 is CAISEFLNGYTF. The CDR3 DNA is TGTGCCATCAGTGAGTTCCTCAATGGCTACACCTTC.